This T cell receptor (beta chain) appears in the sequencing data of a study of T cell repertoires in cytomegalovirus infection. Study as a whole: It was recently identified HLA-C-restricted and well-studied HLA-B-restricted CMV epitopes that the study used. Through public TCR beta signatures, both CMV infection and matching HLA type were indicated.

TCRdb re-called the reads with MiXCR, one entry per CDR3 protein. The sample consists of roughly 500,000 distinct CDR3 sequences, 25% to 35% of them appearing once. Findings and caveats of the study: Ex vivo responses were dominated by HLA-C-restricted CMV-specific TCR beta clonotypes. Cumulative frequency of public TCR beta families picked out carriers of CMV plus the relevant HLA.

Many counts were recorded for this clonotype. Its matching antigen is unknown. Sequenced material: cultured PBMCs, taken from culture after CMV antigen stimulation. The sequence was collected from a human donor in good health (CMV status not recorded). Some clones in this sample may be carry-over from other donors' samples.

The CDR3 DNA is TGTGCCAGCAGCTTACAGCTCGTACTAGCGGGAGGGAATGAGCAGTTCTTC. Translation: CASSLQLVLAGGNEQFF. The rearrangement joins TRBV7-2 to TRBJ2-1, with 13 bases lining up with TRBD2. CDR1 and CDR2 from the germline V gene are SGHTA and FQGNSA. Losses at the gene ends were 2 bases for V and 7 bases for J; bases not matched to a gene: 8. This CDR3 has 17 amino acids.